What follows are 3 T cell receptor beta chains derived from one specimen sequenced in a study of blood T cell repertoires in COVID-19. Repertoires were generated with immunoSEQ multiplex PCR, while TCRdb's copy carries only in-frame clones and drops some. This table holds a few hundred thousand clones, over 75% found once. Sample: PBMCs or T cells enriched from blood (not recorded which). These receptors originate from a man aged 35 to 55 who had recovered from COVID-19.

The V and J genes are TRBV12-3 or TRBV12-4 and TRBJ1-2, with a tentative D call TRBD1 (6 bases). The CDR3 has 13 residues. V was trimmed by 7 bases and J by 4 bases, leaving 13 bases between them. The CDR3 loop reads CASNVGRGYGYTF. In DNA, the CDR3 is TGTGCCAGCAATGTTGGCAGGGGCTATGGCTACACCTTC.

This chain joins TRBV3-1 (or the pseudogene TRBV3-2) and TRBJ1-2; 9 bases are a match to TRBD1. The CDR3 has 14 amino acids. Per the germline V gene, CDR1 is LGHDT and CDR2 is YNNKEL (reference sequence). V lost 1 base, J lost 7 bases, and 4 bases stayed unmatched. CDR3 amino acids: CASSQGQGVPGYTF. Written as DNA, the CDR3 is TGTGCCAGCAGCCAAGGACAGGGGGTACCTGGCTACACCTTC.

This clone was found once. The sample holds other DNA sequences that translate to the same CDR3. The chain recombines TRBV2 with TRBJ2-5; D is perhaps TRBD1 (6 bases). CDR1 and CDR2 (germline): SNHLY, FYNNEI. Trimming pared 2 bases from V and 4 bases from J, leaving 11 bases between. CDR3 length: 14 residues. CDR3 sequence (DNA): TGTGCCAGCAGTGAAAACAGGGCCGGAGAGACCCAGTACTTC. Translation: CASSENRAGETQYF.